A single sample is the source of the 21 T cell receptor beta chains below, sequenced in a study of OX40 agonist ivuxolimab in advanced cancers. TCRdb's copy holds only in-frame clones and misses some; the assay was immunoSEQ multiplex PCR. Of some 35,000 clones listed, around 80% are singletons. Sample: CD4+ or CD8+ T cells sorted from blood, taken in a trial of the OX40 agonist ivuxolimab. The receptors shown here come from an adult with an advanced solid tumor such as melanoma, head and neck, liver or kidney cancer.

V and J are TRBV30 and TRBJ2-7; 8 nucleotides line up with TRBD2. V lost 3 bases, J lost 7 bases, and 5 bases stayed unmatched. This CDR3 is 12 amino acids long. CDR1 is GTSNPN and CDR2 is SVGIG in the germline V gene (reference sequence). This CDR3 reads CAWSGGAGEQYF. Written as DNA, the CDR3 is TGTGCCTGGAGCGGGGGGGCCGGGGAGCAGTACTTC.

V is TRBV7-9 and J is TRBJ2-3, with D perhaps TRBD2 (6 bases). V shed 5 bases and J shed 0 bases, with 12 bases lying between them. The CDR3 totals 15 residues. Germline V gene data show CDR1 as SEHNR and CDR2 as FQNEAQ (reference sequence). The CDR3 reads CASSQGSGSTDTQYF. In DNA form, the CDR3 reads TGTGCCAGCAGCCAGGGTAGCGGAAGCACAGATACGCAGTATTTT.

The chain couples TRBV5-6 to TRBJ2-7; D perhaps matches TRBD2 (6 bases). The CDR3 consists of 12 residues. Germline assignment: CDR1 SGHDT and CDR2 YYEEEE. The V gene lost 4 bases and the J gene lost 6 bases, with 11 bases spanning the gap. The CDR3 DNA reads TGTGCCAGCAGCCCGATGGGGGGCGAGCAGTACTTC. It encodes CASSPMGGEQYF.

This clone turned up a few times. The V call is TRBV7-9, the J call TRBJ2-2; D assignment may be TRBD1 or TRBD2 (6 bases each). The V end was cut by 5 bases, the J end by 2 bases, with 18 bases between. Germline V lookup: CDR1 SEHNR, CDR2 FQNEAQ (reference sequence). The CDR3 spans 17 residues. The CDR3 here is CASSPGGWGLNTGELFF. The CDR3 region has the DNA TGTGCCAGCAGCCCCGGGGGATGGGGGCTAAACACCGGGGAGCTGTTTTTT.

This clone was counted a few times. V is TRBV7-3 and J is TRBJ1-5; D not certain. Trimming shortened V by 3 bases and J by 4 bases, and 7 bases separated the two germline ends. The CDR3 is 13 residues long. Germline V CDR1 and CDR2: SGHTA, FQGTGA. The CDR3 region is CASSFGPNQPQHF. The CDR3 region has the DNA TGTGCCAGCAGCTTTGGCCCTAATCAGCCCCAGCATTTT.

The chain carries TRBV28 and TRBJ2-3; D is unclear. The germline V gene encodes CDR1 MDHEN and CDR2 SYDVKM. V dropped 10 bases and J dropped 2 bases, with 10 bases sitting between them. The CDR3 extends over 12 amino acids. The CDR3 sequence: CATRAFTDTQYF. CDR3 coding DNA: TGTGCCACACGGGCCTTCACAGATACGCAGTATTTT.

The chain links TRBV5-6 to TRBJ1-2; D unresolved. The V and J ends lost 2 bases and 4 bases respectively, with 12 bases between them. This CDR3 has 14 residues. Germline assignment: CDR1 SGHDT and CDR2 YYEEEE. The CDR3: CASSFVEGSYGYTF. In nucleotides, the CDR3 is TGTGCCAGCAGCTTTGTAGAAGGTAGCTATGGCTACACCTTC.

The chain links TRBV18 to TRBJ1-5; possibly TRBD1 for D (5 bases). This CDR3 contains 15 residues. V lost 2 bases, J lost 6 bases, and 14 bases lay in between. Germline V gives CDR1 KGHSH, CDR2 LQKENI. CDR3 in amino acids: CASSPGVGGTQPQHF. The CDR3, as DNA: TGTGCCAGCTCACCAGGTGTGGGGGGGACTCAGCCCCAGCATTTT.

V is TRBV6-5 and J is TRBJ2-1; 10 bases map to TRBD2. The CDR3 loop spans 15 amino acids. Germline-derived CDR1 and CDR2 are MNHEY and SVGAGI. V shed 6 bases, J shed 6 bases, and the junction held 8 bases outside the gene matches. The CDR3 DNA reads TGTGCCAGCAGAATAAGCGGGGGGGTTGTCAATGAGCAGTTCTTC. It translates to CASRISGGVVNEQFF.

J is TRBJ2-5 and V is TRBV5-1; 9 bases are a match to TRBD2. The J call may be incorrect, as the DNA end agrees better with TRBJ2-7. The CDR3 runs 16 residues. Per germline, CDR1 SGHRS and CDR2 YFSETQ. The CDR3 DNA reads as TGCGCCAGCAGCCTGCGGCCAGCGGGAGGAACCTACGAGCAGTACTTC. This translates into CASSLRPAGGTYEQYF.

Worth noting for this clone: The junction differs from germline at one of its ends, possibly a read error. The CDR3 nucleotides are TGCGCCGGCAGCTCTAAGCTCGCGGGAGCCCTTAGCACAGATACGCAGTATTTT. The encoded protein is CAGSSKLAGALSTDTQYF. This sequence joins TRBV5-1 and TRBJ2-3; 7 bases agree with TRBD2. This CDR3 comprises 18 residues. Per the germline V gene, CDR1 is SGHRS and CDR2 is YFSETQ. Full variable domain (outside the CDR3, taken from reference TRBV5-1 and TRBJ2-3): KAGVTQTPRYLIKTRGQQVTLSCSPISGHRSVSWYQQTPGQGLQFLFEYFSETQRNKGNFPGRFSGRQFSNSRSEMNVSTLELGDSALYLCAGSSKLAGALSTDTQYFGPGTRLTVL.

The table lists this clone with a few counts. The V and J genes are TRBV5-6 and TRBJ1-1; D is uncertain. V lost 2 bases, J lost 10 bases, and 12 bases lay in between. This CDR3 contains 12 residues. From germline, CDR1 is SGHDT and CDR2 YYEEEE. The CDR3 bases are TGTGCCAGCAGCTTTGAACCCGGACCAGCTTTCTTT. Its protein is CASSFEPGPAFF. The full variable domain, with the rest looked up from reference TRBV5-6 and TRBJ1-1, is DAGVTQSPTHLIKTRGQQVTLRCSPKSGHDTVSWYQQALGQGPQFIFQYYEEEERQRGNFPDRFSGHQFPNYSSELNVNALLLGDSALYLCASSFEPGPAFFGQGTRLTVV.

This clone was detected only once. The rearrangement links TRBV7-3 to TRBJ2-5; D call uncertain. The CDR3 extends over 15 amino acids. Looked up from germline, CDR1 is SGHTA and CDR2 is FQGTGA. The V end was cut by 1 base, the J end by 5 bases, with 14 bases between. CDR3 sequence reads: CASSLKGDVGETQYF. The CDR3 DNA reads TGTGCCAGCAGCTTAAAGGGTGATGTGGGGGAGACCCAGTACTTC.

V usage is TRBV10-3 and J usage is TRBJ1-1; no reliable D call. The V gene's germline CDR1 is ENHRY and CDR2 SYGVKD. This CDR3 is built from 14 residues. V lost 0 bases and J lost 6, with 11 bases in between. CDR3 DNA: TGTGCCATCAGTGAGTCGAATGGGTTCGCTGAAGCTTTCTTT. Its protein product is CAISESNGFAEAFF.

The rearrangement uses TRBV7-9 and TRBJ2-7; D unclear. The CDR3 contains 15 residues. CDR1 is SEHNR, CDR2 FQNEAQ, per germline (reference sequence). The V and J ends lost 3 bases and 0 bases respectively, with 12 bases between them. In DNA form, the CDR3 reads TGTGCCAGCAGCTTGTTTGGGTGGGGCTCCTACGAGCAGTACTTC. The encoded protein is CASSLFGWGSYEQYF.

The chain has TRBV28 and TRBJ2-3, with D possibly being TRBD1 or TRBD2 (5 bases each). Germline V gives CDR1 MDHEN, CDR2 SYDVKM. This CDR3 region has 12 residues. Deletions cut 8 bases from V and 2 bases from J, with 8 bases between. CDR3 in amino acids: CASGGTTDTQYF. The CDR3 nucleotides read TGTGCCAGCGGTGGGACCACAGATACGCAGTATTTT.

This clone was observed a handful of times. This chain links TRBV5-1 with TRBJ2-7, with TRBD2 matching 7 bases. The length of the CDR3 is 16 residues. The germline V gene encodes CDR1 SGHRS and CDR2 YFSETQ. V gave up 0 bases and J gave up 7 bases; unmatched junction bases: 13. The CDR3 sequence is CASSLEPAGIEREQYF. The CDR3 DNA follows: TGCGCCAGCAGCTTGGAACCAGCGGGGATCGAAAGGGAGCAGTACTTC. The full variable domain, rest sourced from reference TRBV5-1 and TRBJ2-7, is KAGVTQTPRYLIKTRGQQVTLSCSPISGHRSVSWYQQTPGQGLQFLFEYFSETQRNKGNFPGRFSGRQFSNSRSEMNVSTLELGDSALYLCASSLEPAGIEREQYFGPGTRLTVT.

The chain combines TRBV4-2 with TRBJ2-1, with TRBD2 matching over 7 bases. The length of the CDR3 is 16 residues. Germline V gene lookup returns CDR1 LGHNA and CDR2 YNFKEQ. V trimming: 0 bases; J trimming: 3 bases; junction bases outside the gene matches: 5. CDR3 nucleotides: TGTGCCAGCAGCCAAGATCAGTCTAGCGGCTACAATGAGCAGTTCTTC. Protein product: CASSQDQSSGYNEQFF.

CDR3 protein: CASSLGSRVVSGANVLTF. CDR3 DNA: TGTGCCAGCAGCTTAGGGTCCCGGGTTGTTTCTGGGGCCAACGTCCTGACTTTC. J is TRBJ2-6 and V is TRBV11-2; unclear D gene. The CDR3 loop spans 18 amino acids. Germline values: CDR1 SGHAT, CDR2 FQNNGV. The V end was cut by 1 base, the J end by 1 base, with 14 bases between.

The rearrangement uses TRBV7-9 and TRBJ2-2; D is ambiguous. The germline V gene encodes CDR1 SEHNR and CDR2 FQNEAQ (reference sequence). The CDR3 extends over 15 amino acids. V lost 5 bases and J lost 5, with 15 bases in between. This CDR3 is CASSPPGWRTGELFF. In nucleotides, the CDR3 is TGTGCCAGCAGCCCCCCCGGGTGGCGAACCGGGGAGCTGTTTTTT.

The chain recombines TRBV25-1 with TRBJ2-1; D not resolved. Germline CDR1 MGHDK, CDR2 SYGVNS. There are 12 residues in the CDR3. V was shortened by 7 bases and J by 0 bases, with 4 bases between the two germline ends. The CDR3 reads CASTGSYNEQFF. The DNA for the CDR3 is TGTGCCAGCACAGGCTCCTACAATGAGCAGTTCTTC.